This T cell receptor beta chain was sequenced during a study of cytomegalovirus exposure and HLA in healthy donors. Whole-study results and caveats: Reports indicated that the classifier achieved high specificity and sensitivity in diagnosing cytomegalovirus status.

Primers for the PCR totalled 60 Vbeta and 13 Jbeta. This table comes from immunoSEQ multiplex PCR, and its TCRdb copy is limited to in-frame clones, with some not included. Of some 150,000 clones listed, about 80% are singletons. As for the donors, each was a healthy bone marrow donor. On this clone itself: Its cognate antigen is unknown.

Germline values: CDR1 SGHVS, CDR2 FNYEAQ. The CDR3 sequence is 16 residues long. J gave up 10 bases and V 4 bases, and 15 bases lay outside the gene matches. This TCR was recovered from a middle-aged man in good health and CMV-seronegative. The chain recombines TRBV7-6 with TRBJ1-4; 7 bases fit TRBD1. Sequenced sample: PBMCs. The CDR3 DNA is TGTGCCAGCAGCTCGCCTATCCGGGACAGTAAGAGAAAACTGTTTTTT. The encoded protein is CASSSPIRDSKRKLFF.